The TCR beta chain described here comes from a study of control samples from healthy donors and cancer patients. Data came from immunoSEQ multiplex PCR; TCRdb stores just in-frame clones and leaves some out. This sample has roughly 120,000 clones, with more than 80% found just once. Germline V lookup: CDR1 SEHNR, CDR2 FQNEAQ (reference sequence). V was trimmed by 0 bases and J by 3 bases, leaving 12 bases between them. The CDR3 is 16 amino acids. The clonotype originates from a man in his fifties or sixties in good health. The chain employs TRBV7-9 and TRBJ1-3; D gene unclear. Material: blood. CDR3 in amino acids: CASSLALGLIGNTIYF. The CDR3 nucleotides are TGTGCCAGCAGCTTAGCTCTTGGCCTGATTGGAAACACCATATATTTT. The whole variable domain, filled in from reference TRBV7-9 and TRBJ1-3, reads DTGVSQNPRHKITKRGQNVTFRCDPISEHNRLYWYRQTLGQGPEFLTYFQNEAQLEKSRLLSDRFSAERPKGSFSTLEIQRTEQGDSAMYLCASSLALGLIGNTIYFGEGSWLTVV.